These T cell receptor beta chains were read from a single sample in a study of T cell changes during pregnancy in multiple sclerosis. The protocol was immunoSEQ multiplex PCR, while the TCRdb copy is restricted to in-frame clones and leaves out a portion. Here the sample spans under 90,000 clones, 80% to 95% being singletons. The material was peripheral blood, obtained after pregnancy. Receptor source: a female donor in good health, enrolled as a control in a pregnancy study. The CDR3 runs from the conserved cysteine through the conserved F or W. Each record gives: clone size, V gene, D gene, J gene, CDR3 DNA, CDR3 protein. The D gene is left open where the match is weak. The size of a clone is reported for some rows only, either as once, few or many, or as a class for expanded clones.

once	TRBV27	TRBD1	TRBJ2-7	TGTGCCAGCTCCCGTCCCGCGACAGGGGGTACCTACGAGCAGTACTTC	CASSRPATGGTYEQYF
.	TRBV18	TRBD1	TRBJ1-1	TGTGCCAGCTCACCACCGAACCGGGACAGTGAAGCTTTCTTT	CASSPPNRDSEAFF
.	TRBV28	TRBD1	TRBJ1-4	TGTGCCAGCAGTTTACAGGGGGCGCGGGGGAAACTGTTTTTT	CASSLQGARGKLFF
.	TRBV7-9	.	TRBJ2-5	TGTGCCAGCAGCTTAGCTGGGTCGGGGACCCAGTACTTC	CASSLAGSGTQYF
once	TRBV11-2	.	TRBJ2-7	TGTGCCAGCACCCCAGGGGCGCTAGCGGACAGCTCCTACGAGCAGTACTTC	CASTPGALADSSYEQYF
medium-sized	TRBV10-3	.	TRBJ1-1	TGTGCCATCAGTGATTCAGGTGAAGCTTTCTTT	CAISDSGEAFF
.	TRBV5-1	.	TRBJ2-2	TGCGCCAGCAGCTGGGAGGGGGAGAAAACGGCCGGGGAGCTGTTTTTT	CASSWEGEKTAGELFF
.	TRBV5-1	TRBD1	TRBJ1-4	TGCGCCAGCAGCCTCGACAGGGGGCATGAAAAACTGTTTTTT	CASSLDRGHEKLFF
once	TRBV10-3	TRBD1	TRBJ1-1	TGTGCCATCAGTGGGGGACAGGGAGCTTTCTTT	CAISGGQGAFF
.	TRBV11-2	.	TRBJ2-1	TGTGCCAGTCTCGGGATTGAGCAGTTCTTC	CASLGIEQFF
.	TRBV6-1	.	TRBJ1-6	TGTGCCAGCAGTGACAACTTGAGCTCCTATAATTCACCCCTCCACTTT	CASSDNLSSYNSPLHF
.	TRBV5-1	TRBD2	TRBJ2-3	TGCGCCGGATCTAGCGGATCAACAGATACGCAGTATTTT	CAGSSGSTDTQYF
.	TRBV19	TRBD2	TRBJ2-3	TGTGCCAGTAGTGGCGAGCGGGGTTTAGATACGCAGTATTTT	CASSGERGLDTQYF
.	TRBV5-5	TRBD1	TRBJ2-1	TGTGCCAGCAGCTTGGAGGGGGCTTACAATGAGCAGTTCTTC	CASSLEGAYNEQFF
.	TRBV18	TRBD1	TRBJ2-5	TGTGCCAGCTCACCCCTGAGGGGGCCACAAGAGACCCAGTACTTC	CASSPLRGPQETQYF
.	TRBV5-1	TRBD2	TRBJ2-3	TGCGCCAGCAGCGTAAACGGACTAGCGGCCCATACGCAGTATTTT	CASSVNGLAAHTQYF